Shown below are 13 T cell receptor beta chains from a single sample sequenced in a study of OX40 agonist ivuxolimab in advanced cancers. The method was immunoSEQ multiplex PCR; TCRdb's version includes in-frame clones alone and lacks a portion of them. This sample carries 20,000 to 25,000 clones, 70% to 85% of them seen once, and the ten largest clones take roughly 32%. The sample was CD4+ or CD8+ T cells sorted from blood, taken in a trial of the OX40 agonist ivuxolimab. The receptors derive from an adult with an advanced solid tumor such as melanoma, head and neck, liver or kidney cancer.

CDR3 DNA: TGTGCCAGCAGCTTGGTGGACAGGGGGGCGGGTACTGAAGCTTTCTTT. Translated: CASSLVDRGAGTEAFF. The chain recombines TRBV5-5 with TRBJ1-1; 10 bases align to TRBD1. Germline V gene data show CDR1 as SGHKS and CDR2 as YYEKEE (reference sequence). The CDR3 has 16 amino acids. V lost 0 bases and J lost 5; bases outside the gene matches: 7.

V gene TRBV6-5 combines with J gene TRBJ2-5, with D uncertain. CDR1 is MNHEY, CDR2 SVGAGI, per germline. The CDR3 totals 15 residues. The V and J ends lost 0 bases and 1 base respectively, with 9 bases between them. CDR3: CASSYSGRLQETQYF. CDR3 in DNA: TGTGCCAGCAGTTACTCGGGTAGGCTCCAAGAGACCCAGTACTTC.

The rearrangement links TRBV10-3 to TRBJ1-1; D gene uncertain. Germline CDR1 ENHRY, CDR2 SYGVKD. The germline V and J ends were trimmed by 2 bases and 0 bases, with 7 bases remaining between them. The CDR3 covers 14 residues. The DNA for the CDR3 is TGTGCCATCAGTGAGCCTACAGTGAACACTGAAGCTTTCTTT. As protein: CAISEPTVNTEAFF.

This rearrangement joins TRBV7-9 to TRBJ2-7; 11 bases align to TRBD2. This CDR3 is 17 amino acids long. Losses at the gene ends were 2 bases for V and 0 bases for J; bases not matched to a gene: 6. In germline, CDR1 is SEHNR, CDR2 FQNEAQ (reference sequence). CDR3 nucleotides: TGTGCCAGCAGCTTAACCGGGACTAGCGGTAGCTCCTACGAGCAGTACTTC. It translates to CASSLTGTSGSSYEQYF.

The V gene is TRBV13, the J gene TRBJ2-7; D call uncertain. Looked up from germline, CDR1 is PRHDT and CDR2 is FYEKMQ (reference sequence). The CDR3 length is 14 residues. Deletions cut 2 bases from V and 5 bases from J, with 13 bases between. This CDR3 is CASSLTFGVDEQYF. The CDR3 DNA is TGTGCCAGCAGCTTAACCTTTGGGGTCGACGAGCAGTACTTC.

The chain carries TRBV5-1 and TRBJ2-1; 9 bases match TRBD2. The germline V gene encodes CDR1 SGHRS and CDR2 YFSETQ. V dropped 4 bases and J dropped 3; count of bases not matched to a gene: 2. The length of the CDR3 is 14 residues. In nucleotides, the CDR3 is TGCGCCAGCAGCAATAGCGGGGGCTACAATGAGCAGTTCTTC. As protein: CASSNSGGYNEQFF.

Sample share makes this clone medium-sized (0.01 to 0.1%). At one boundary the junction diverges from the germline segment, which might be a read error. The chain is built from TRBV2 and TRBJ1-4; 7 positions match TRBD1. This CDR3 has 14 amino acids. Germline V lookup: CDR1 SNHLY, CDR2 FYNNEI. The CDR3 sequence: CASSEDRVYEKLFF. The CDR3 DNA follows: TGTGCCAGCAGCGAAGACAGGGTATACGAAAAACTGTTTTTT.

This clone was observed a few times. Distinct nucleotide sequences in the sample also encode this CDR3. V usage is TRBV5-1 and J usage is TRBJ2-4; D possibly uses TRBD1 or TRBD2 (5 bases each). CDR1 and CDR2 (germline): SGHRS, YFSETQ. The CDR3 runs to 15 residues. Trimming removed 5 bases at V and 2 bases at J, with 14 bases between. In nucleotides, the CDR3 is TGCGCCAGCAGTTCCGGGACGTCACCCAAAAACATTCAGTACTTC. This gives the protein CASSSGTSPKNIQYF.

By sample share, this clone is medium-sized (0.01 to 0.1%). The V call is TRBV28, the J call TRBJ2-7; possibly TRBD1 or TRBD2 for D (5 bases each). CDR1 is MDHEN, CDR2 SYDVKM, per germline. The germline V and J ends were trimmed by 3 bases and 1 base, with 7 bases remaining between them. This CDR3 is built from 13 residues. The CDR3: CASSFGASYEQYF. CDR3 in DNA: TGTGCCAGCAGTTTCGGGGCGTCCTACGAGCAGTACTTC.

The chain links TRBV5-6 to TRBJ1-5, with D hard to call. Germline-derived CDR1 and CDR2 are SGHDT and YYEEEE. The CDR3 runs 16 residues. V was clipped by 0 bases and J by 4 bases, with 14 bases between them. For the CDR3, the DNA is TGTGCCAGCAGCTTGGGGGCAGGTGTATGGAATCAGCCCCAGCATTTT. It yields the protein CASSLGAGVWNQPQHF.

V gene TRBV5-1 combines with J gene TRBJ2-1; 7 nucleotides match TRBD1. The CDR3 extends over 15 amino acids. V shed 4 bases and J 2 bases; nucleotides not matched to a gene: 6. Germline-derived CDR1 and CDR2 are SGHRS and YFSETQ. The CDR3 region has the DNA TGCGCCAGCAGCCGGGACAGATTCCCCTACAATGAGCAGTTCTTC. It yields the protein CASSRDRFPYNEQFF.

The rearrangement uses TRBV6-1 and TRBJ2-6; D remains unclear. The germline CDR1 and CDR2 sequences are MNHNS and SASEGT. The V end lost 3 bases, the J end lost 2 bases, and 8 bases lay between the germline ends. The CDR3 is 15 amino acids. The CDR3 DNA reads as TGTGCCAGCAGTGATATGGGTGCTGGGGCCAACGTCCTGACTTTC. It is translated as CASSDMGAGANVLTF.

The V and J genes are TRBV5-4 and TRBJ1-2; 8 positions match TRBD1. Germline V gene sequence: CDR1 SGHNT, CDR2 YYREEE (reference sequence). The ends lost 4 bases at V and 7 bases at J; junction bases unmatched: 9. This CDR3 has 14 residues. The CDR3 reads CASSPGAGGIGYTF. CDR3 coding DNA: TGTGCCAGCAGCCCCGGGGCAGGGGGCATTGGCTACACCTTC.